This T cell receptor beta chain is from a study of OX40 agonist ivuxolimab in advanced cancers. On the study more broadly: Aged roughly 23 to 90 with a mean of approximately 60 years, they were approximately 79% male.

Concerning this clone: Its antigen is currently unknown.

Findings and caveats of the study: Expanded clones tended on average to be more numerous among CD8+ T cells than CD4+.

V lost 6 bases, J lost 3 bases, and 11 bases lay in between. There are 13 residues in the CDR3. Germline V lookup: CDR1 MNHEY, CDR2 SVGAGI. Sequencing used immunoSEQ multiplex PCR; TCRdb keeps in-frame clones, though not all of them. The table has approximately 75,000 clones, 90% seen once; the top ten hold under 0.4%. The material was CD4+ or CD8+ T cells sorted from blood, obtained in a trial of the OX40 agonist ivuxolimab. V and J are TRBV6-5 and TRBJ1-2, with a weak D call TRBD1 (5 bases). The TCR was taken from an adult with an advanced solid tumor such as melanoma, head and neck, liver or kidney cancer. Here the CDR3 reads CASRRGQYYGYTF. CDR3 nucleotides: TGTGCCAGCAGAAGAGGACAATACTATGGCTACACCTTC.